Given below is one T cell receptor (beta chain) in context. Its antigen is currently not known. Per-base qualities were not stored, and no clone one base away is much larger. This sample stems from a study of blood T cell repertoires in COVID-19 (dated by TCRdb to 2019 to 2021). Notes on the research overall: Collaborator samples came from the United States, Italy and Spain and covered acute and convalescent phases of COVID-19. The repertoires were released in a freely available public database intended as a resource for research on the immune response to SARS-CoV-2. The samples were drawn from the first 160 participants of the ongoing ImmuneRACE study and from 950 to 1,500 subjects provided by 6 global collaborators. Nearly every sample came with metadata listing a de-identified subject ID, COVID-19 status, age in years and sex. Where available, HLA class I and class II types were obtained from metadata supplied by the sample provider rather than from assay-based typing. Subjects who had been exposed to COVID-19, were actively infected with it, or had recovered from it provided the deeply sampled blood TCRbeta repertoires that made up the dataset. The prospective study material was composed of cDNA or gDNA derived from T cells, B-cell-depleted T cells, or PBMCs. The paper as a whole reports these results and caveats: The quantity of clinical and demographic metadata differed by source and by participant and was supplied without curation.

The immunoSEQ Assay, a bias-controlled multiplex PCR, was used to amplify TCRbeta CDR3 regions from genomic DNA. Per the source publication's procedure: Nucleated cell counts per sample were estimated from amplification of reference gene primers within the assay. To quantify the absolute abundance of each unique TCRbeta CDR3 rearrangement, sequence reads were collapsed and filtered. For each sample, productive Simpson clonality was calculated as the square root of Simpson's diversity index across productive rearrangements. The clones in this table, taken by TCRdb from immuneACCESS, are in-frame only. Not every clone is retained; where verified, under half of the shortfall comes from an unresolved V gene, and the cause of the rest is unknown. V and J calls plus clone size are reproduced from that table; the DNA served to infer D and trimming. The sample records some 180,000 clones, around nine tenths of which are singletons. The ten largest clonotypes hold under 3% of the sample.

V lost 2 bases and J lost 6 bases, and the count of bases not matched to a germline gene is 15. From cysteine to phenylalanine, the CDR3 is 18 amino acids long. Of the read, only the CDR3 DNA is kept; its 54 bases are in frame from base 1. CDR1 KGHSH and CDR2 LQKENI were looked up in the germline V gene. One collaborating source in Seattle enrolled patients during active infection and followed them longitudinally through the course of disease. Whole blood was collected in K2EDTA tubes by collaborating institutions according to the institutions' own protocols. Collaborator samples were shipped for TCRbeta analysis as frozen whole blood, isolated PBMCs, or DNA extracted from either sample type.

The sequencing sample was made of peripheral blood. The source of this sequence is a woman at least 80 years old with COVID-19, enrolled during active disease. This chain is built from TRBV18 and TRBJ2-3, with TRBD2 matching 9 junction bases. The DNA reads as follows: TGTGCCAGCTCACCATTAGGACTAGCGTCCCCCACAGTGGATACGCAGTATTTT. Its translation reads: CASSPLGLASPTVDTQYF.